In this sample, the clone carrying this TCR beta chain turned up a few times. What it binds is unknown. This sample stems from a study of regulatory T cells in long-lasting Graves disease. General study points: Persistent Graves' disease cases displayed lower TCR diversity than newly diagnosed ones.

Through Arm-PCR of CDR3 regions and iRepertoire HTBI primers, TCR beta libraries were built. Each CDR3 protein gets one entry after TCRdb re-called the multiplex PCR reads with MiXCR. The sample lists about 420,000 distinct CDR3 sequences, about 20% seen once, with about a quarter in the top ten. Indicated time point: persistent/refractory GD, antithyroid drugs over 5 years with positive TRAb. With RNA extracted from PBMCs as input, the TCR library was made. This CDR3 region has 17 residues. Trimming cost V 1 base and J 6 bases; bases outside gene matches: 9. Germline V gives CDR1 SGHTA, CDR2 FQGNSA. The TCR was taken from a female donor with Graves disease. The source was peripheral blood mononuclear cells (PBMCs), collected when the disease was refractory, from a patient treated with antithyroid drugs. The V call is TRBV7-2, the J call TRBJ2-7; 13 positions match TRBD2. This chain's CDR3 is CASSLEVLAGGGLEQYF. The CDR3 coding sequence is TGTGCCAGCAGCTTAGAGGTACTAGCGGGAGGGGGACTCGAGCAGTACTTC.